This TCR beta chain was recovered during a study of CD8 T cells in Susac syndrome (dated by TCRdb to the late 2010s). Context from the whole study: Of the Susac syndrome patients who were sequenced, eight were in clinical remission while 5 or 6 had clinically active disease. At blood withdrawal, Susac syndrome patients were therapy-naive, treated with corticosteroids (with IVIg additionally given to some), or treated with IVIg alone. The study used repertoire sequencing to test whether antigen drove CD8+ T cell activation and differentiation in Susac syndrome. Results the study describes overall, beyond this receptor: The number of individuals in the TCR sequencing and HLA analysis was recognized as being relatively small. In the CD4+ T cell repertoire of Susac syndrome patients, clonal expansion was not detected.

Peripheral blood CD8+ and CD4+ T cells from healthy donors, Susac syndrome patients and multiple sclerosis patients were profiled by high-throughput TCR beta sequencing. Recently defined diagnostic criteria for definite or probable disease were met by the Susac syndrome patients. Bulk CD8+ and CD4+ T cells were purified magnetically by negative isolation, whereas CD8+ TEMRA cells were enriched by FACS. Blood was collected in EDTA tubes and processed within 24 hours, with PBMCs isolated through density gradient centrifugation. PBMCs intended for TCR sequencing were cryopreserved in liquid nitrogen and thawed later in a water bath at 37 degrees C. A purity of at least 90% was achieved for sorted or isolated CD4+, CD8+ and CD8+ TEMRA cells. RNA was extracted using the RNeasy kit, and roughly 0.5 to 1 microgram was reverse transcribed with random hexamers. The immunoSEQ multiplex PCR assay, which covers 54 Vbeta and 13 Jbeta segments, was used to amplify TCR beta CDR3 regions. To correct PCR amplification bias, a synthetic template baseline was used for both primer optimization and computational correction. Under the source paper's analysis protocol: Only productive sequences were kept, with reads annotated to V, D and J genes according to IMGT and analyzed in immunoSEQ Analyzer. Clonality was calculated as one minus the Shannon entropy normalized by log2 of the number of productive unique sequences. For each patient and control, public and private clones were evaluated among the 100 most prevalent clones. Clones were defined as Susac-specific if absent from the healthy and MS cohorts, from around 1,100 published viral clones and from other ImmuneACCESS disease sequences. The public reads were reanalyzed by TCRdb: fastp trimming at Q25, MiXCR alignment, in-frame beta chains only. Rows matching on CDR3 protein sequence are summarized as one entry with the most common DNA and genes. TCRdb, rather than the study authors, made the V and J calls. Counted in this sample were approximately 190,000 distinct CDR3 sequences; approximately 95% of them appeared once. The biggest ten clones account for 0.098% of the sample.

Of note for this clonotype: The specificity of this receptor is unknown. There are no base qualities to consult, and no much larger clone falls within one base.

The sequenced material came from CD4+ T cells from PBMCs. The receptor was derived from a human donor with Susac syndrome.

The DNA sequence is TGTGCCAGCAGCTTCATGGGCAGCAATCAGCCCCAGCATTTT. It translates to CASSFMGSNQPQHF. The sequence links TRBV7-9 to TRBJ1-5; the D gene identity is not certain. V gives up 3 bases and J gives up 1 base, and the segment between their germline ends measures 7 bases. The CDR3 numbers 14 residues from cysteine through phenylalanine. The sequence is cut down to CDR3 DNA, 42 bases in frame from base 1. CDR1 and CDR2 (SEHNR, FQNEAQ) derive from the germline V gene (reference sequence).